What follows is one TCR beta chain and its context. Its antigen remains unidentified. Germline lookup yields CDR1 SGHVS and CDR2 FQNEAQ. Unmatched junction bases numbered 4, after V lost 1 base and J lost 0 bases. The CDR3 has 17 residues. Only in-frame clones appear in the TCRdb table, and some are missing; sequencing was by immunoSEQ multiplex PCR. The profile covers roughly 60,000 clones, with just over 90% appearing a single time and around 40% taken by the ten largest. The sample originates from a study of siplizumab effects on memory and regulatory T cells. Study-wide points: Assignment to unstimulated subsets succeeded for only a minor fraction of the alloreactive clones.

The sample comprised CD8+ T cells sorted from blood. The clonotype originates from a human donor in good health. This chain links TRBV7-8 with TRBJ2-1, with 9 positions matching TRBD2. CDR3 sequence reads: CASSLGLAGSSYNEQFF. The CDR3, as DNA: TGTGCCAGCAGCTTAGGTCTAGCGGGAAGCTCCTACAATGAGCAGTTCTTC.